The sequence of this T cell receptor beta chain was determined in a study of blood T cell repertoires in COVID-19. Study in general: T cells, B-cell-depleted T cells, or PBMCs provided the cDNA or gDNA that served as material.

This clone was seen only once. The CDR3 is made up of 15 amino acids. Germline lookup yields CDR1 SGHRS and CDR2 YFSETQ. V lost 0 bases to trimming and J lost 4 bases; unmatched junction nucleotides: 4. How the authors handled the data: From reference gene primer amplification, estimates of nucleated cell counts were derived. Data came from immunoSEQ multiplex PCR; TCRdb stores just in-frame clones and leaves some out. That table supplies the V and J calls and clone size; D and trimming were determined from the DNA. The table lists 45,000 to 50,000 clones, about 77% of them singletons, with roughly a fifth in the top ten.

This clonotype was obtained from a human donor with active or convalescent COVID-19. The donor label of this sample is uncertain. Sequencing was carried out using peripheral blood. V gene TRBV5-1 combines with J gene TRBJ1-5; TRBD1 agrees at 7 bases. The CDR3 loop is CASSLGDRANQPQHF. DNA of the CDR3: TGCGCCAGCAGCTTGGGAGACAGGGCAAATCAGCCCCAGCATTTT.